The 22 T cell receptor beta chains given below trace back to one sample, sequenced in a study of T cell responses to AZD1222 COVID-19 vaccine. Only in-frame clones appear in the TCRdb table, and some are missing; sequencing was by immunoSEQ multiplex PCR. Of 130,000 to 150,000 clones in the sample, more than 80% are singletons; the top ten hold 1.5% to 2%. Sequenced material: peripheral blood, taken on day 0 of AZD1222 vaccination. The origin of the receptors is an adult in good health.

The chain couples TRBV9 to TRBJ1-2, with 8 bases matching TRBD1. Unmatched junction bases numbered 16, after V lost 7 bases and J lost 5 bases. In germline, CDR1 is SGDLS, CDR2 YYNGEE. This CDR3 is 16 amino acids long. CDR3 DNA sequence: TGTGCCAGCTCGGGTACCACCGGGACAGGCGGATATGGCTACACCTTC. Its protein product is CASSGTTGTGGYGYTF.

This chain links TRBV19 with TRBJ1-2; maybe TRBD1 (6 bases). Germline assignment: CDR1 LNHDA and CDR2 SQIVND (reference sequence). Trimming took off 5 bases at V and 5 bases at J, with 27 bases between the two ends. The CDR3 contains 18 residues. CDR3 residues: CASSLFSGGNMKAYGYTF. The CDR3 DNA reads TGTGCCAGTAGTCTATTCTCCGGGGGCAACATGAAAGCTTATGGCTACACCTTC.

This clone was found a few times. The chain employs TRBV5-1 and TRBJ2-7; D unresolved. V lost 4 bases and J lost 8, with 25 bases in between. CDR1 and CDR2 (germline): SGHRS, YFSETQ. The CDR3 covers 16 residues. The CDR3 DNA reads as TGCGCCAGCAGCGCGGTCGCAGGCGAAGGTCCGTCCCAGCAGTACTTC. This encodes CASSAVAGEGPSQQYF.

This rearrangement joins TRBV6-5 to TRBJ2-7, with D perhaps being TRBD1 or TRBD2 (6 bases each). This CDR3 contains 14 residues. Germline V gives CDR1 MNHEY, CDR2 SVGAGI. The V gene lost 6 bases and the J gene lost 3 bases, with 15 bases spanning the gap. The CDR3 DNA reads as TGTGCCAGCAGGGGGGGCGGCAGGGACTACGAGCAGTACTTC. It is translated as CASRGGGRDYEQYF.

The CDR3 DNA is TGTGCCAGCAGCTTATCCGGGATTGAGCAGTACTTC. Protein: CASSLSGIEQYF. The rearrangement uses TRBV11-2 and TRBJ2-7, with a possible D match to TRBD2 (5 bases). The CDR3 contains 12 residues. With 2 bases removed from V and 7 bases from J, the gap between germline ends came to 9 bases. Germline V CDR1 and CDR2: SGHAT, FQNNGV.

The chain is built from TRBV19 and TRBJ2-3; D unclear. Germline values: CDR1 LNHDA, CDR2 SQIVND (reference sequence). There are 14 residues in the CDR3. The V gene lost 2 bases and the J gene lost 0 bases, with 6 bases spanning the gap. CDR3 region: CASSIRRSTDTQYF. The CDR3 nucleotides read TGTGCCAGTAGTATACGGCGGAGCACAGATACGCAGTATTTT.

The V and J genes are TRBV4-2 and TRBJ1-4, with a possible D match to TRBD1 (6 bases). Trimming took off 0 bases at V and 3 bases at J, with 11 bases between the two ends. Germline assignment: CDR1 LGHNA and CDR2 YNFKEQ. The CDR3 is 16 amino acids. CDR3 sequence reads: CASSQDPDRSNEKLFF. The CDR3 nucleotides read TGTGCCAGCAGCCAAGATCCTGACAGGTCTAATGAAAAACTGTTTTTT.

The chain uses TRBV5-1 and TRBJ1-1; the D is unclear. Germline V lookup: CDR1 SGHRS, CDR2 YFSETQ. The CDR3 extends over 14 amino acids. Trimming cost V 0 bases and J 1 base, with 7 bases left between them. The CDR3, as DNA: TGCGCCAGCAGCTTGGCCTTGGCGAACACTGAAGCTTTCTTT. Translated, it gives CASSLALANTEAFF. Based on the CDR3 plus reference TRBV5-1 and TRBJ1-1, the full variable domain is KAGVTQTPRYLIKTRGQQVTLSCSPISGHRSVSWYQQTPGQGLQFLFEYFSETQRNKGNFPGRFSGRQFSNSRSEMNVSTLELGDSALYLCASSLALANTEAFFGQGTRLTVV.

The chain links TRBV28 to TRBJ2-5, with D unresolved. Trimming cost V 5 bases and J 3 bases, with 10 bases left between them. CDR1 and CDR2 from the germline V gene are MDHEN and SYDVKM. This CDR3 is 13 amino acids long. DNA for the CDR3: TGTGCCAGCAGTCAAACTCAGGAAGAGACCCAGTACTTC. It specifies CASSQTQEETQYF.

This chain uses TRBV5-1 with TRBJ2-3; a possible D gene is TRBD1 (7 bases). Trimming pared 7 bases from V and 5 bases from J, leaving 17 bases between. From germline, CDR1 is SGHRS and CDR2 YFSETQ. CDR3 length: 14 amino acids. The CDR3 protein is CASSLEGAVDTQYF. CDR3 DNA: TGCGCCAGCTCCCTGGAGGGGGCCGTAGATACGCAGTATTTT.

This rearrangement joins TRBV5-5 to TRBJ1-2; 7 bases fit TRBD1. The V and J ends lost 4 bases and 10 bases, in that order; junction bases with no gene match: 13. Per germline, CDR1 SGHKS and CDR2 YYEKEE (reference sequence). The CDR3 has 14 residues. CDR3 nucleotides: TGTGCCAGCAGCCCTCAGGGGGACATCGGAGACTACACCTTC. It encodes CASSPQGDIGDYTF.

V is TRBV4-2 and J is TRBJ1-1; D is unresolved. This CDR3 contains 14 residues. V was shortened by 1 base and J by 6 bases, with 12 bases between the two germline ends. Germline V CDR1 and CDR2: LGHNA, YNFKEQ. This CDR3 reads CASSQVAGSSEAFF. CDR3 coding DNA: TGTGCCAGCAGCCAAGTTGCAGGATCGTCTGAAGCTTTCTTT.

The chain employs TRBV7-2 and TRBJ1-1; perhaps TRBD1 as D (5 bases). The ends were cut back, 5 bases at V and 4 bases at J, with 11 bases in the middle. Germline V gene sequence: CDR1 SGHTA, CDR2 FQGNSA. The length of the CDR3 is 13 residues. The CDR3 is CASSPIRGTEAFF. For the CDR3, the DNA is TGTGCCAGCAGCCCGATAAGGGGCACTGAAGCTTTCTTT.

The gene calls are TRBV6-6 and TRBJ2-2, with TRBD2 matching 14 bases. Germline CDR1 reads MNHNY; CDR2 reads SVGAGI (reference sequence). This CDR3 has 16 residues. V lost 8 bases to trimming and J lost 0 bases; unmatched junction nucleotides: 2. The CDR3 is CASGTSGSANTGELFF. The CDR3 DNA follows: TGTGCCAGCGGGACTAGCGGGAGTGCGAACACCGGGGAGCTGTTTTTT.

The chain recombines TRBV5-6 with TRBJ2-7, with D perhaps TRBD1 (6 bases). The CDR3 is 15 amino acids. The ends were cut back, 2 bases at V and 4 bases at J, with 16 bases in the middle. Germline V lookup: CDR1 SGHDT, CDR2 YYEEEE. The CDR3 loop reads CASSLTGTRTYEQYF. CDR3 bases: TGTGCCAGCAGCTTAACCGGGACAAGGACATACGAGCAGTACTTC.

The chain couples TRBV28 to TRBJ1-4; possibly TRBD1 for D (6 bases). CDR1 and CDR2 from the germline V gene are MDHEN and SYDVKM. Trimming left V 1 base short and J 7 bases short, with 13 bases between. The CDR3 covers 15 residues. CDR3 loop: CASSLLVGAAEKLFF. CDR3 in DNA: TGTGCCAGCAGTTTATTAGTGGGGGCGGCTGAAAAACTGTTTTTT.

The CDR3, as DNA: TGTGCCAGCAGCCCTGGTGGGCCTCGTAGCTCTGGAAACACCATATATTTT. It encodes CASSPGGPRSSGNTIYF. The chain uses TRBV6-2 or TRBV6-3 and TRBJ1-3, with D uncertain. CDR3 length equals 17 residues. V was shortened by 6 bases and J by 0 bases, with 18 bases between the two germline ends. In germline, CDR1 is MNHEY, CDR2 SVGEGT.

V usage is TRBV19 and J usage is TRBJ2-1; D unclear. Trimming left V 7 bases short and J 6 bases short, with 16 bases between. This CDR3 is 14 amino acids long. Per the germline V gene, CDR1 is LNHDA and CDR2 is SQIVND (reference sequence). The CDR3 protein is CASMVVWGGNEQFF. In DNA, the CDR3 is TGTGCCAGTATGGTCGTCTGGGGTGGCAATGAGCAGTTCTTC.

In DNA, the CDR3 is TGTGCCAGCAGCTTGGGGGGTCCCTATGGCTACACCTTC. This codes for CASSLGGPYGYTF. V and J are TRBV5-5 and TRBJ1-2; D is unclear. The germline V gene has CDR1 SGHKS and CDR2 YYEKEE (reference sequence). The ends were cut back, 0 bases at V and 4 bases at J, with 7 bases in the middle. The CDR3 consists of 13 residues.

J is TRBJ1-5 and V is TRBV6-2 or TRBV6-3; D call uncertain. The germline CDR1 and CDR2 sequences are MNHEY and SVGEGT. The CDR3 runs 14 residues. The V and J ends lost 0 bases and 4 bases respectively, with 7 bases between them. The CDR3 protein is CASSYSMGNQPQHF. The CDR3 DNA follows: TGTGCCAGCAGTTACTCCATGGGAAATCAGCCCCAGCATTTT.

V is TRBV2 and J is TRBJ1-1; D gene ambiguous. Between the trimmed V and J ends, which lost 10 bases and 1 base, there was a span of 13 bases. Germline V gene data show CDR1 as SNHLY and CDR2 as FYNNEI. CDR3 size: 13 residues. The CDR3 DNA reads as TGTGCCACTAAGAAAGACGAGAACACTGAAGCTTTCTTT. Protein product: CATKKDENTEAFF.

The chain uses TRBV28 and TRBJ2-7, with a possible D match to TRBD2 (6 bases). With 2 bases removed from V and 0 bases from J, the gap between germline ends came to 8 bases. The CDR3 length is 14 residues. Per germline, CDR1 MDHEN and CDR2 SYDVKM. CDR3 sequence (DNA): TGTGCCAGCAGTTTAGTGGGACTCTCCTACGAGCAGTACTTC. Translation: CASSLVGLSYEQYF. The full variable domain, its missing parts supplied by reference TRBV28 and TRBJ2-7, is DVKVTQSSRYLVKRTGEKVFLECVQDMDHENMFWYRQDPGLGLRLIYFSYDVKMKEKGDIPEGYSVSREKKERFSLILESASTNQTSMYLCASSLVGLSYEQYFGPGTRLTVT.